Below, 3 T cell receptor beta chains from the same sample are listed, as sequenced in a study of response to subunit inactivated influenza vaccine. TCRdb processed the RT-PCR reads anew with MiXCR; each CDR3 protein has one entry. The sample has approximately 570,000 distinct CDR3 sequences, about 7.6% seen once; the top ten hold approximately 12%. The specimen comprised PBMCs from blood, sampled roughly 24 months after vaccination. The receptors stem from a man aged 50 to 69 who received an inactivated influenza vaccine.

This clonotype was detected ten times or more. The rearrangement links TRBV12-3 or TRBV12-4 to TRBJ2-1; TRBD2 aligns across 9 bases. This CDR3 spans 14 amino acids. V dropped 8 bases and J dropped 4; count of bases not matched to a gene: 6. The CDR3 reads CASHGGGGYNEQFF. The CDR3 DNA follows: TGTGCCAGCCACGGCGGGGGGGGTTACAATGAGCAGTTCTTC.

This clonotype was counted between two and nine times. The chain couples TRBV12-3 or TRBV12-4 to TRBJ2-1; D remains ambiguous. The germline V and J ends were trimmed by 1 base and 3 bases, with 7 bases remaining between them. This CDR3 is built from 14 residues. The CDR3 DNA follows: TGTGCCAGCAGTTTAGGCTCCAACTACAATGAGCAGTTCTTC. Its translation: CASSLGSNYNEQFF.

This clonotype was counted at least ten times. V and J are TRBV3-1 and TRBJ1-2, with TRBD1 identical over 7 bases. Per germline, CDR1 LGHDT and CDR2 YNNKEL (reference sequence). The length of the CDR3 is 13 residues. V gave up 2 bases and J gave up 8 bases; unmatched junction bases: 5. The CDR3 coding sequence is TGTGCCAGCAGCCAACGAGGGGGCTACGGCTACACCTTC. The encoded protein is CASSQRGGYGYTF.